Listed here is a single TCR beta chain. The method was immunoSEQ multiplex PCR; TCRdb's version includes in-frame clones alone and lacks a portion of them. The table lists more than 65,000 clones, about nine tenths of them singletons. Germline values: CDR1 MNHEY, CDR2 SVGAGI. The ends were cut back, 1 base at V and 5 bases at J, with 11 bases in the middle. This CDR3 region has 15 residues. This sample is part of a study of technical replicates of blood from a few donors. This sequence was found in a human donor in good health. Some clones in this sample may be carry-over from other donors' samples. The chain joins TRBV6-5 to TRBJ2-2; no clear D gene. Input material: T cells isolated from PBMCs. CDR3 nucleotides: TGTGCCAGCAGTTACTTAGCCCGGCCTACCGGGGAGCTGTTTTTT. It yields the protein CASSYLARPTGELFF.